These 13 T cell receptor beta chains were all obtained from the same sample, sequenced in a study of cytomegalovirus exposure and HLA in healthy donors. Assay: immunoSEQ multiplex PCR; the TCRdb copy retains only in-frame clones and omits some. This sample has more than 110,000 clones, with approximately 94% found just once. The specimen was PBMCs. The receptors were sampled from a young man in good health and CMV-seropositive.

The chain is built from TRBV2 and TRBJ2-5; TRBD2 aligns across 7 bases. Germline V gives CDR1 SNHLY, CDR2 FYNNEI. The V gene end was trimmed by 7 bases and the J gene end by 5 bases; junction bases not matched to a gene: 10. The CDR3 covers 14 residues. This chain's CDR3 is CASTASYGGETQYF. Here the CDR3 DNA reads TGTGCCAGCACTGCCTCTTACGGGGGGGAGACCCAGTACTTC.

The chain carries TRBV5-1 and TRBJ2-1, with TRBD2 as a possible D gene (5 bases). V shed 4 bases and J shed 6 bases, with 14 bases lying between them. The CDR3 covers 14 residues. Germline V lookup: CDR1 SGHRS, CDR2 YFSETQ. CDR3 protein: CASSPRLAGNEQFF. The CDR3, as DNA: TGCGCCAGCAGCCCGCGGCTTGCGGGCAATGAGCAGTTCTTC.

In its sample, this clone was seen once. The chain carries TRBV6-5 and TRBJ2-5; 8 bases are a match to TRBD2. Germline trimming cut 2 bases from V and 3 bases from J; bases unmatched to any gene: 2. The CDR3 has 14 amino acids. In germline, CDR1 is MNHEY, CDR2 SVGAGI. CDR3 sequence (DNA): TGTGCCAGCAGTTACGGTAGCGGGGAAGAGACCCAGTACTTC. Its protein is CASSYGSGEETQYF.

This sequence joins TRBV6-5 and TRBJ2-3; tentative D call: TRBD2 (6 bases). Germline assignment: CDR1 MNHEY and CDR2 SVGAGI. Trimming cost V 9 bases and J 3 bases, with 16 bases left between them. The CDR3 totals 14 residues. CDR3 amino acids: CASAAGTWTDTQYF. In nucleotides, the CDR3 is TGTGCCAGTGCTGCGGGAACTTGGACAGATACGCAGTATTTT.

This chain connects TRBV9 to TRBJ2-2, with 8 bases fitting TRBD1. Germline V gives CDR1 SGDLS, CDR2 YYNGEE. J was trimmed by 0 bases and V by 6 bases; bases with no gene match: 1. This CDR3 contains 14 residues. The CDR3 sequence is CASMTGANTGELFF. DNA of the CDR3: TGTGCCAGCATGACAGGGGCGAACACCGGGGAGCTGTTTTTT.

The rearrangement joins TRBV28 to TRBJ1-1, with D unresolved. This CDR3 has 12 residues. The V end was cut by 6 bases, the J end by 6 bases, with 11 bases between. The germline CDR1 and CDR2 sequences are MDHEN and SYDVKM. The CDR3 bases are TGTGCCAGCAGACGACGACAAGCTGAAGCTTTCTTT. Its protein is CASRRRQAEAFF.

The V and J genes are TRBV10-1 and TRBJ2-7; TRBD1 agrees at 7 bases. Germline V gene sequence: CDR1 WNHNN, CDR2 SYGVQD (reference sequence). The CDR3 is 14 residues long. Unmatched junction bases numbered 11, after V lost 10 bases and J lost 2 bases. DNA for the CDR3: TGCGCCAAAAGCGCAGGGGGATCCACCTACGAGCAGTACTTC. Protein product: CAKSAGGSTYEQYF.

This clone was recorded only once. The V and J genes are TRBV11-1 and TRBJ2-1; 9 positions agree with TRBD2. Trimming took 1 base from V and 5 from J; bases not matched to a gene: 3. Germline V CDR1 and CDR2: SGHAT, FQDESV (reference sequence). This CDR3 has 15 residues. The CDR3 is CASSLGLAENNEQFF. The CDR3 nucleotides are TGTGCCAGCAGCTTAGGACTAGCGGAAAACAATGAGCAGTTCTTC.

This sequence joins TRBV4-1 and TRBJ2-3; weak D call: TRBD2 (5 bases). Trimming took 2 bases from V and 6 from J, leaving 21 bases between them. The CDR3 runs to 17 residues. Germline values: CDR1 MGHRA, CDR2 YSYEKL. For the CDR3, the DNA is TGCGCCAGCAGCCAATCGCCCGACTCGACTTGGAGGGATACGCAGTATTTT. Protein sequence: CASSQSPDSTWRDTQYF.

This chain connects TRBV5-6 to TRBJ2-6; D is ambiguous. Trimming cost V 5 bases and J 6 bases, with 9 bases left between them. Germline loops: CDR1 SGHDT, CDR2 YYEEEE. This CDR3 comprises 13 residues. CDR3 nucleotide sequence: TGTGCCAGCAGATATCCCCTGGCCAACGTCCTGACTTTC. The encoded protein is CASRYPLANVLTF. The full variable domain, completed using reference TRBV5-6 and TRBJ2-6, is DAGVTQSPTHLIKTRGQQVTLRCSPKSGHDTVSWYQQALGQGPQFIFQYYEEEERQRGNFPDRFSGHQFPNYSSELNVNALLLGDSALYLCASRYPLANVLTFGAGSRLTVL.

The V and J genes are TRBV2 and TRBJ2-1, with 7 bases fitting TRBD2. The CDR3 loop spans 14 amino acids. Per germline, CDR1 SNHLY and CDR2 FYNNEI. With 8 bases clipped from V and 8 bases from J, the junction kept 12 bases outside the gene matches. In DNA form, the CDR3 reads TGTGCCAGCGGGGGGGTACTTATTGTCCATGAGCAGTTCTTC. Its protein product is CASGGVLIVHEQFF.

This rearrangement joins TRBV27 to TRBJ1-1; D may be TRBD1 (5 bases). The CDR3 has 17 amino acids. Germline V lookup: CDR1 MNHEY, CDR2 SMNVEV (reference sequence). With 2 bases removed from V and 0 bases from J, the gap between germline ends came to 16 bases. The CDR3 region has the DNA TGTGCCAGCAGTTTAATCTTCCAGGGCCTTATGAACACTGAAGCTTTCTTT. This sequence encodes CASSLIFQGLMNTEAFF.

This chain uses TRBV10-3 with TRBJ2-7, with D possibly matching TRBD1 (6 bases). The CDR3 spans 14 residues. The V and J ends lost 4 bases and 2 bases respectively, with 12 bases between them. The germline V gene encodes CDR1 ENHRY and CDR2 SYGVKD. This CDR3 is CAISVGDTTYEQYF. DNA for the CDR3: TGTGCCATCAGTGTGGGGGACACAACCTACGAGCAGTACTTC.